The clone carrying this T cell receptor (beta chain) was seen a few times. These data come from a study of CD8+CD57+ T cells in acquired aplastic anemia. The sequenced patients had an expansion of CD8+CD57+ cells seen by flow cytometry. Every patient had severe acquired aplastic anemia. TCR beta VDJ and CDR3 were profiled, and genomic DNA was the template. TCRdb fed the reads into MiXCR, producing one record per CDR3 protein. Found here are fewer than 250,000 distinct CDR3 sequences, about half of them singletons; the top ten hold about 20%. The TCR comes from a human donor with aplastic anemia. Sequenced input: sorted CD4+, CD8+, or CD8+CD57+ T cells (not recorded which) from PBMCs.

The DNA for the CDR3 is TGTGCCAGCAGTTTAGGGTCCGGGGAGACCCAGTACTTC. Encoded protein: CASSLGSGETQYF. The chain is built from TRBV12-3 or TRBV12-4 and TRBJ2-5; D gene unclear. V was clipped by 1 base and J by 5 bases, with 8 bases between them. The length of the CDR3 is 13 residues.